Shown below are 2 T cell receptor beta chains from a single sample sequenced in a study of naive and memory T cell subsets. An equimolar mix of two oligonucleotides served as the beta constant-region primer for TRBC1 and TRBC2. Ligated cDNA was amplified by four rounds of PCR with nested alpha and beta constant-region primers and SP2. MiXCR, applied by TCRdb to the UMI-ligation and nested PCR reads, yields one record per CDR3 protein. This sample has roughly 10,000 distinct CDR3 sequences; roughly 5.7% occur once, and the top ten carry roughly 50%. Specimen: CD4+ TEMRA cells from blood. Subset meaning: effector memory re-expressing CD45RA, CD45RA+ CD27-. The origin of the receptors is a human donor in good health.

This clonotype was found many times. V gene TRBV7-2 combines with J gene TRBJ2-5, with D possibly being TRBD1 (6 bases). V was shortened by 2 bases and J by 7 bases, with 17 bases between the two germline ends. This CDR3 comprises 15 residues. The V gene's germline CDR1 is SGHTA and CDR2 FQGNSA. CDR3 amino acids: CASSLTTGSVATQYF. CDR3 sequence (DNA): TGTGCCAGCAGCTTAACGACAGGCTCTGTGGCGACCCAGTACTTC.

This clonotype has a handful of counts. The CDR3 coding sequence is TGTGCCAGCAGCAAGCGGCGTCACAGGGGGAGCGGGAGTGAGAGCGGGGAGCTGTTTTTT. Translated: CASSKRRHRGSGSESGELFF. This chain joins TRBV11-2 and TRBJ2-2, with D tentatively TRBD1 or TRBD2 (8 bases each). The CDR3 covers 20 residues. Germline V lookup: CDR1 SGHAT, CDR2 FQNNGV. The V and J ends lost 5 bases and 7 bases respectively, with 32 bases between them. The full variable domain, completed using reference TRBV11-2 and TRBJ2-2, is EAGVAQSPRYKIIEKRQSVAFWCNPISGHATLYWYQQILGQGPKLLIQFQNNGVVDDSQLPKDRFSAERLKGVDSTLKIQPAKLEDSAVYLCASSKRRHRGSGSESGELFFGEGSRLTVL.